The rows below give T cell receptor beta chains drawn from one sample of a study of blood T cell repertoires in COVID-19. Generated by immunoSEQ multiplex PCR, the TCRdb table keeps only in-frame clones and is missing some. The table shows approximately 480,000 clones, with about 90% occurring only once. The sequenced sample was PBMCs or T cells enriched from blood (not recorded which). Receptor source: a woman between 18 and 30 years old who had recovered from COVID-19. Each CDR3 is given with its conserved first and last residue. The order of the fields is V gene, J gene, D gene, clone size, CDR3 DNA, CDR3 protein. The D gene is left open where the match is weak. Rows may omit the clone size; those that give it use once, few, many or a size class.

TRBV7-2	TRBJ2-1	NA	NA	TGTGCCAGCAGCTTAGCTTTCGGGTCCTACAATGAGCAGTTCTTC	CASSLAFGSYNEQFF
TRBV3-1/TRBV3-2	TRBJ2-3	NA	once	TGTGCCAGCAGCCTGGGTGGGTCGGGGTCCTACACAGATACGCAGTATTTT	CASSLGGSGSYTDTQYF
TRBV2	TRBJ2-7	TRBD1	NA	TGTGCCAGCACTTCGGACAGGGGGCACGAGCAGTACTTC	CASTSDRGHEQYF
TRBV6-5	TRBJ2-5	TRBD1	NA	TGTGCCAGTCGGACAGGGGGCAAGGAGACCCAGTACTTC	CASRTGGKETQYF
TRBV30	TRBJ2-7	NA	NA	TGTGCCTGCCGGGGTCTGAGGGCCTACGAGCAGTACTTC	CACRGLRAYEQYF
TRBV6-1	TRBJ2-3	NA	NA	TGTGCCAGCAGTGAAACCCCGGCTAGCGTTGAAGGAGATACGCAGTATTTT	CASSETPASVEGDTQYF
TRBV2	TRBJ2-7	TRBD2	NA	TGTGCCAGCAGTGGGACTAGCGGGGGCATCTCCTACGAGCAGTACTTC	CASSGTSGGISYEQYF
TRBV5-1	TRBJ2-2	NA	once	TGCGCCAGCAGGGTAGAGACCGGGGAGCTGTTTTTT	CASRVETGELFF
TRBV6-5	TRBJ2-5	TRBD2	NA	TGTGCCAGCAGTTACAATCCCCCAGCGGGGGGTGAGACCCAGTACTTC	CASSYNPPAGGETQYF
TRBV5-8	TRBJ1-1	TRBD1	NA	TGTGCCAGCAGCGTGGGACAGGGGAGGGAAGCTTTCTTT	CASSVGQGREAFF
TRBV6-2/TRBV6-3	TRBJ1-2	NA	few	TGTGCCAGCAGTTACCTACCACAGGCTGGCTACACCTTC	CASSYLPQAGYTF
TRBV7-2	TRBJ2-3	NA	NA	TGTGCCAGCAGCTTAGGGGGCGGTGCGGTAGATACGCAGTATTTT	CASSLGGGAVDTQYF
TRBV15	TRBJ2-5	NA	few	TGTGCCACCAGCAGAGCCTTTCTGGAGACCCAGTACTTC	CATSRAFLETQYF
TRBV11-3	TRBJ2-2	TRBD1	NA	TGTGCCAGCAGCCCTCTACAGGGGGAGACCGGGGAGCTGTTTTTT	CASSPLQGETGELFF
TRBV12-3/TRBV12-4	TRBJ1-2	NA	NA	TGTGCCAGCAGGGTTTCAGCTAACTATGGCTACACCTTC	CASRVSANYGYTF
TRBV6-5	TRBJ1-2	NA	NA	TGTGCCAGCAGTCCATCAGGGGTTGGCTACACCTTC	CASSPSGVGYTF
TRBV11-1	TRBJ1-1	TRBD1	NA	TGTGCCAGCAGCTTCCAGGGGGGCCAAGCTTTCTTT	CASSFQGGQAFF
TRBV11-3	TRBJ1-6	TRBD1	NA	TGTGCCAGCAGCTCCCTAAAGATAGGGACAGGGGAATCGGTTAATTCACCCCTCCACTTT	CASSSLKIGTGESVNSPLHF
TRBV18	TRBJ1-1	NA	once	TGTGCCAGCTCACCAAAGTCATCGGGAGCGAACACTGAAGCTTTCTTT	CASSPKSSGANTEAFF
TRBV3-1/TRBV3-2	TRBJ1-3	NA	NA	TGTGCCAGCAGCCTGGGGGGCACCATATATTTT	CASSLGGTIYF
TRBV5-4	TRBJ2-5	TRBD1	NA	TGTGCCAGCAGGCGGGACAGGGGGTCGGAGACCCAGTACTTC	CASRRDRGSETQYF
TRBV28	TRBJ1-1	NA	NA	TGTGCCAGCAGTTTGTTACTCAACCCAGGTGAAGCTTTCTTT	CASSLLLNPGEAFF
TRBV27	TRBJ1-6	TRBD1	once	TGTGCCAGCAGTTCCCACGGGACAGGGGGCTTCGGTTCACCCCTCCACTTT	CASSSHGTGGFGSPLHF
TRBV7-9	TRBJ1-1	NA	few	TGTGCCAGCAGCTTGGGGAGCACTGAAGCTTTCTTT	CASSLGSTEAFF
TRBV6-5	TRBJ2-1	TRBD2	NA	TGTGCCAGCAGTTACGAGACTAGCGGATTCAATGAGCAGTTCTTC	CASSYETSGFNEQFF
TRBV28	TRBJ2-7	TRBD2	NA	TGTGCCAGTACAACCGGGGGGTCCTACGAGCAGTACTTC	CASTTGGSYEQYF
TRBV18	TRBJ2-1	TRBD2	NA	TGTGCCAGCTCACCATCTAGCGGGGGGATCTCATACAATGAGCAGTTCTTC	CASSPSSGGISYNEQFF
TRBV3-1/TRBV3-2	TRBJ2-1	NA	NA	TGTGCCAGCACCCGAACGGAAGGGGGTGAGCAGTTCTTC	CASTRTEGGEQFF
TRBV6-5	TRBJ1-1	NA	NA	TGTGCCAGCAGGGAGGCAGACCTCCCTGAAGCTTTCTTT	CASREADLPEAFF
TRBV18	TRBJ1-2	NA	NA	TGTGCCAGCTCACCCTCGGGGGGAGCTAACTATGGCTACACCTTC	CASSPSGGANYGYTF
TRBV5-6	TRBJ2-7	TRBD1	NA	TGTGCCAGCGGGTGGGGACAGTTTTCCTACGAGCAGTACTTC	CASGWGQFSYEQYF
TRBV29-1	TRBJ1-1	NA	NA	TGCAGCGCTGGGGAGGGGGAATTGAACACTGAAGCTTTCTTT	CSAGEGELNTEAFF
TRBV4-2	TRBJ2-7	TRBD1	NA	TGTGCCAGCAGCCAAGAGGTCAGGGGGCCCTACGAGCAGTACTTC	CASSQEVRGPYEQYF
TRBV3-1/TRBV3-2	TRBJ1-4	TRBD1	once	TGTGCCAGCAGCCAAGAGAGCGGGACAGGGACTGAAAAACTGTTTTTT	CASSQESGTGTEKLFF
TRBV4-1	TRBJ2-3	TRBD2	once	TGCGCCAGCAGCCAACCCAAGCGGGGGGGCTCTAGCACAGATACGCAGTATTTT	CASSQPKRGGSSTDTQYF
TRBV2	TRBJ2-1	NA	NA	TGTGCCAGCAGTGTGGACTTCCGCGGTTCGGAGCAGTTCTTC	CASSVDFRGSEQFF
TRBV5-3	TRBJ2-7	TRBD1	NA	TGTGCCAGAAGCTTAGAGGGACAGGGGACCTACGAGCAGTACTTC	CARSLEGQGTYEQYF
TRBV7-7	TRBJ2-7	NA	NA	TGTGCTAGCAGCCTCACAGTGACCTACGAGCAGTACTTC	CASSLTVTYEQYF
TRBV4-2	TRBJ2-7	NA	NA	TGTGCCAGCAGCCAAGATGAGAGTGGGCCCTACGAGCAGTACTTC	CASSQDESGPYEQYF
TRBV14	TRBJ2-3	NA	NA	TGTGCCAGCAGCCAAGACAGGGTAGTAACAGATACGCAGTATTTT	CASSQDRVVTDTQYF
TRBV10-2	TRBJ2-1	TRBD1	NA	TGCGCCAGCAGGGGGTGGACAGGTATATCCTACAATGAGCAGTTCTTC	CASRGWTGISYNEQFF
TRBV10-3	TRBJ2-7	NA	NA	TGTGCCACCTGCCCGCAGGGGTTTTCCCACGAGCAGTACTTC	CATCPQGFSHEQYF
TRBV27	TRBJ1-1	NA	once	TGTGCCAGCACCAAAGGAGGGTTGAACACTGAAGCTTTCTTT	CASTKGGLNTEAFF
TRBV5-5	TRBJ1-1	NA	NA	TGTGCCAGCAGCTTCCGTCCGTTGGCCACTGAAGCTTTCTTT	CASSFRPLATEAFF
TRBV18	TRBJ1-6	NA	few	TGTGCCAGCTCACCGGGAGGGGTTACCTATAATTCACCCCTCCACTTT	CASSPGGVTYNSPLHF
TRBV12-3/TRBV12-4	TRBJ1-2	NA	NA	TGTGCCAGCAGTTTAGAAGGGGAAAATGGCTACACCTTC	CASSLEGENGYTF
TRBV6-6	TRBJ1-4	NA	NA	TGTGCCAGCAGTCCACAGGGAAACGGAAAACTGTTTTTT	CASSPQGNGKLFF
TRBV5-1	TRBJ1-2	NA	few	TGCGCCAGCATTCCCAGGCCCCAAAGTACTTATGGCTACACCTTC	CASIPRPQSTYGYTF
TRBV9	TRBJ1-2	NA	NA	TGTGCCAGCAGCGTAGCTACGTCGACAGGCGGCTACACCTTC	CASSVATSTGGYTF